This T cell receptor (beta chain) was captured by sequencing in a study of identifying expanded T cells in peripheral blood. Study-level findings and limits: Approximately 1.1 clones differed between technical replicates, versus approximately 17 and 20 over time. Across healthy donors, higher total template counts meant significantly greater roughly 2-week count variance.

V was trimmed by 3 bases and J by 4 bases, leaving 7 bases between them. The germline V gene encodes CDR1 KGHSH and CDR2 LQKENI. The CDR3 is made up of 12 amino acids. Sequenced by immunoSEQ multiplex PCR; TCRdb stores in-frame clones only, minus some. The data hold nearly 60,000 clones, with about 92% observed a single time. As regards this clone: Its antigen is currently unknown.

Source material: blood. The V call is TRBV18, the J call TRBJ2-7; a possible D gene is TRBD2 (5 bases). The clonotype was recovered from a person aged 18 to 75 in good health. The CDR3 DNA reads TGTGCCAGCTCACCGGGAGAATACGAGCAGTACTTC. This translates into CASSPGEYEQYF. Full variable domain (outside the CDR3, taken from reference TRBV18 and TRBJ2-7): NAGVMQNPRHLVRRRGQEARLRCSPMKGHSHVYWYRQLPEEGLKFMVYLQKENIIDESGMPKERFSAEFPKEGPSILRIQQVVRGDSAAYFCASSPGEYEQYFGPGTRLTVT.